This TCR beta chain was recovered during a study of shared clonotypes between healthy human individuals. V gave up 2 bases and J gave up 7 bases, with 8 bases separating them. The CDR3 is made up of 12 amino acids. CDR1 is WSHSY, CDR2 SAAADI, per germline. TCRdb's copy holds only in-frame clones and misses some; the assay was immunoSEQ multiplex PCR. The sample lists more than 500,000 clones; around 95% were seen once. Terminally differentiated effector memory CD45RA+ cells were excluded from the naive CD8 cells, which were CD45RO-negative and positively selected for CCR7. Donation came from healthy HIV-negative adults that had no recent acute infections or vaccinations.

This clonotype was sampled from a woman aged 25 to 45 in good health. The rearrangement links TRBV10-2 to TRBJ1-1, with D unresolved. Sequenced sample: naive CD8+ T cells sorted from blood. The DNA for the CDR3 is TGCGCCAGCAGTGAGGACACCAGTGAAGCTTTCTTT. Translated, it gives CASSEDTSEAFF.